This is a list of T cell receptor beta chains from one sample in a study of CXCR3-negative and CXCR3-positive naive CD8 T cells. Each CDR3 protein gets one entry in TCRdb, which reprocessed the 5' RACE reads and gives no DNA. This sample's clone table lists thousands of distinct CDR3 sequences. Input material: naive CXCR3+ CD8+ T cells from blood. These receptors came from a human donor in good health. Some clones in this sample may be carry-over from other donors' samples. Each CDR3 is given with its conserved first and last residue. Rows may omit the clone size; those that give it use once, few, many or a size class.

v_gene: TRBV27
abundance: medium-sized
j_gene: TRBJ1-1
CDR3aa: CASSPLGGEAFF

v_gene: TRBV15
abundance: NA
j_gene: TRBJ1-1
CDR3aa: CATSRGAEGPNTEAFF

v_gene: TRBV7-9
abundance: NA
j_gene: TRBJ2-7
CDR3aa: CASRPTGGNDEQYF

v_gene: TRBV3-1
abundance: medium-sized
j_gene: TRBJ2-5
CDR3aa: CASSQELMRTQYF

v_gene: TRBV11-2
abundance: medium-sized
j_gene: TRBJ2-7
CDR3aa: CASSPIGRGSEQYF

v_gene: TRBV29-1
abundance: medium-sized
j_gene: TRBJ2-2
CDR3aa: CSVEQGLNTGELFF

v_gene: TRBV10-3
abundance: NA
j_gene: TRBJ1-1
CDR3aa: CAIKIRGGDTEAFF

v_gene: TRBV5-6
abundance: NA
j_gene: TRBJ2-1
CDR3aa: CASSSREKSYNEQFF

v_gene: TRBV24-1
abundance: medium-sized
j_gene: TRBJ2-1
CDR3aa: CATSSSGSLNEQFF

v_gene: TRBV12-3/TRBV12-4
abundance: NA
j_gene: TRBJ1-1
CDR3aa: CASKVGLKLNTEAFF

v_gene: TRBV29-1
abundance: NA
j_gene: TRBJ2-1
CDR3aa: CSVVWTSDNEQFF

v_gene: TRBV6-1
abundance: medium-sized
j_gene: TRBJ2-7
CDR3aa: CAGQSGQGGYEQYF

v_gene: TRBV2
abundance: NA
j_gene: TRBJ2-1
CDR3aa: CASSENSAGGPGNEQFF

v_gene: TRBV5-1
abundance: medium-sized
j_gene: TRBJ2-1
CDR3aa: CASSPGLAGGIWDEQFF

v_gene: TRBV2
abundance: NA
j_gene: TRBJ2-1
CDR3aa: CASSEGSRSYNEQFF

v_gene: TRBV2
abundance: NA
j_gene: TRBJ2-7
CDR3aa: CAIEGQGGSEQYF

v_gene: TRBV29-1
abundance: NA
j_gene: TRBJ2-1
CDR3aa: CSVERQGSSYNEQFF

v_gene: TRBV3-1
abundance: NA
j_gene: TRBJ2-6
CDR3aa: CASIGRHNVLTF

v_gene: TRBV19
abundance: medium-sized
j_gene: TRBJ2-5
CDR3aa: CASSNLRETQYF

v_gene: TRBV7-9
abundance: medium-sized
j_gene: TRBJ1-5
CDR3aa: CASSLDGSSNQPQHF

v_gene: TRBV5-1
abundance: NA
j_gene: TRBJ2-2
CDR3aa: CASSFALADNTGELFF

v_gene: TRBV29-1
abundance: NA
j_gene: TRBJ1-2
CDR3aa: CSVEDLGTEPDYGYTF

v_gene: TRBV6-5
abundance: medium-sized
j_gene: TRBJ2-1
CDR3aa: CASSKWTSGPENEQFF

v_gene: TRBV7-9
abundance: medium-sized
j_gene: TRBJ1-1
CDR3aa: CASSQRPTEAFF

v_gene: TRBV28
abundance: NA
j_gene: TRBJ2-1
CDR3aa: CAARQVNNEQFF

v_gene: TRBV6-2/TRBV6-3
abundance: medium-sized
j_gene: TRBJ2-1
CDR3aa: CASSSGVGGSEQFF

v_gene: TRBV29-1
abundance: NA
j_gene: TRBJ2-3
CDR3aa: CSVELAGGLDTQYF

v_gene: TRBV4-1
abundance: medium-sized
j_gene: TRBJ2-5
CDR3aa: CASSQEPVPGETQYF

v_gene: TRBV12-3/TRBV12-4
abundance: medium-sized
j_gene: TRBJ2-1
CDR3aa: CASSIMPGNEQFF

v_gene: TRBV28
abundance: NA
j_gene: TRBJ2-7
CDR3aa: CAAGTSGSKQYF

v_gene: TRBV7-3
abundance: NA
j_gene: TRBJ2-1
CDR3aa: CASSFTSYNEQFF

v_gene: TRBV21-1
abundance: medium-sized
j_gene: TRBJ2-7
CDR3aa: CASSKGVSRPSSYEQYF